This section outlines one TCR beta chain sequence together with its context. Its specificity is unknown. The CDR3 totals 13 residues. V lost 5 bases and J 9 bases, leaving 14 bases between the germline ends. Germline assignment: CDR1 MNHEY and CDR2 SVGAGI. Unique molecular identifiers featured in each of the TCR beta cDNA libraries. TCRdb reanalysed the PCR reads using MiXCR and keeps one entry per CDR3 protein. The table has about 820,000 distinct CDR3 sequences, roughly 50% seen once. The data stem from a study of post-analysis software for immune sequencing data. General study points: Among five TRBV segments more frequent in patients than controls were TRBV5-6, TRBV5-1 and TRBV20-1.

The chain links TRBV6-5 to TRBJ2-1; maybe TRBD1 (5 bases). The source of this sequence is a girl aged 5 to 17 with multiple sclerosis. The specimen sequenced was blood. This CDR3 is CASSPGGQGEQFF. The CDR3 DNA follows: TGTGCCAGCAGTCCCGGTGGACAAGGTGAGCAGTTCTTC.